This paragraph reports one T cell receptor (beta chain). Antigen specificity is unknown. The sample is drawn from a study of vaccination and CD4 T cells after COVID-19. Study details: Some 10 convalescent patients had mild and one had severe PCR-confirmed SARS-CoV-2 disease.

CDR1 and CDR2 (germline): SGHNT, YYREEE (reference sequence). J gave up 6 bases and V 1 base, and 10 bases lay outside the gene matches. This CDR3 is built from 16 residues. As to treatment: 10-day PBMC culture with coronavirus spike peptide pools or control peptides (ViraFEST assay). The Oncomine TCR Beta short-read assay sequenced DNA from cultured CD4+ T cells. Genomic DNA was isolated from CD4+ T cells that had been cultured. From the PCR reads, TCRdb called clonotypes with MiXCR, one entry per CDR3 protein. The sample lists fewer than 20,000 distinct CDR3 sequences; approximately 52% were seen once.

The receptor's source is a human donor who had recovered from COVID-19. Sequenced: CD4+ T cells from blood, cultured in vitro. The V and J genes are TRBV5-4 and TRBJ1-2; 9 positions match TRBD1. CDR3 in DNA: TGTGCCAGCAGCTTGAACCGGGACAGGGTGAAGAATGGCTACACCTTC. Translating it yields CASSLNRDRVKNGYTF.